These 20 T cell receptor beta chains were all obtained from the same sample, sequenced in a study of regulatory T cells in long-lasting Graves disease. Stated time point: persistent/refractory GD, antithyroid drugs over 5 years with positive TRAb. Isolated PBMC RNA provided the starting material for the TCR library. Both iRepertoire HTBI primers and Arm-PCR of CDR3 regions were used to build the TCR beta libraries. Each CDR3 protein is one row after TCRdb ran MiXCR on the multiplex PCR reads. The table has 450,000 or so distinct CDR3 sequences, less than 25% seen once. The input for sequencing was peripheral blood mononuclear cells (PBMCs), taken when the disease was refractory, from a patient treated with antithyroid drugs. The receptor set was obtained from a female donor with Graves disease.

The CDR3 DNA follows: TGTGCCAGCAGTTACACCGGAGATACGCAGTATTTT. It codes for CASSYTGDTQYF. The chain joins TRBV6-5 to TRBJ2-3; D is undetermined. The CDR3 is made up of 12 amino acids. Germline CDR1 and CDR2: MNHEY and SVGAGI. V dropped 2 bases and J dropped 5 bases, with 5 bases sitting between them.

The sample holds a few counts of this clonotype. As DNA, the CDR3 is TGTGCCAGCAGTTTCCATAGCGGGAGCGGTACGCAGTATTTT. It yields the protein CASSFHSGSGTQYF. The rearrangement links TRBV28 to TRBJ2-3; TRBD2 matches 9 bases. The germline V gene has CDR1 MDHEN and CDR2 SYDVKM. The CDR3 consists of 14 residues. Trimming took 3 bases from V and 8 from J; bases not matched to a gene: 6.

This clonotype has at least ten counts. This chain joins TRBV20-1 and TRBJ1-1; D uncertain. CDR3 length: 15 amino acids. V dropped 0 bases and J dropped 1 base, with 12 bases sitting between them. The germline V gene encodes CDR1 DFQATT and CDR2 SNEGSKA (reference sequence). The CDR3 spells CSARDGARRNTEAFF. The DNA for the CDR3 is TGCAGTGCTAGAGATGGCGCGAGGCGGAACACTGAAGCTTTCTTT.

The chain recombines TRBV6-5 with TRBJ1-3; perhaps TRBD1 as D (5 bases). Germline CDR1 MNHEY, CDR2 SVGAGI. The length of the CDR3 is 15 residues. Trimming removed 4 bases at V and 4 bases at J, with 14 bases between. CDR3 nucleotides: TGTGCCAGCAGTTCCGCCCTGGGGCTGGGAAACACCATATATTTT. Its protein product is CASSSALGLGNTIYF.

The chain uses TRBV7-9 and TRBJ1-3, with D unresolved. Germline CDR1 SEHNR, CDR2 FQNEAQ (reference sequence). The V end lost 4 bases, the J end lost 4 bases, and 11 bases lay between the germline ends. The CDR3 is 14 residues long. CDR3 DNA sequence: TGTGCCAGCAGCTCCACTACACCCGGAAACACCATATATTTT. Translated: CASSSTTPGNTIYF.

This clonotype was found many times. This sequence joins TRBV12-3 or TRBV12-4 and TRBJ2-2; 11 bases match TRBD2. J gave up 4 bases and V 5 bases, and 6 bases lay outside the gene matches. This CDR3 contains 16 residues. CDR3 sequence reads: CASSRGLAGGTGELFF. The CDR3 DNA is TGTGCCAGCAGTCGTGGACTAGCGGGCGGCACCGGGGAGCTGTTTTTT.

Many counts were recorded for this clonotype. DNA for the CDR3: TGTGCCTGGACTTGGCCGGGACAGGTCTACAACTATGGCTACACCTTC. Its translation is CAWTWPGQVYNYGYTF. The rearrangement links TRBV30 to TRBJ1-2; 8 bases are a match to TRBD1. The CDR3 has 16 residues. Germline assignment: CDR1 GTSNPN and CDR2 SVGIG (reference sequence). Germline trimming cut 4 bases from V and 2 bases from J; bases unmatched to any gene: 12.

With regard to this clonotype: A much larger clone differs by one base, so this may be a read error. This CDR3 is missing its conserved last phenylalanine or tryptophan, likely due to a read error. Here the CDR3 reads CASSLIKALQDEQYL. The CDR3 DNA reads TGTGCCAGCAGTTTAATTAAAGCGTTACAAGACGAGCAGTACCTC. The gene calls are TRBV28 and TRBJ2-7; D not certain. Germline-derived CDR1 and CDR2 are MDHEN and SYDVKM. Trimming took off 2 bases at V and 5 bases at J, with 16 bases between the two ends. This CDR3 region has 15 residues.

V gene TRBV5-6 combines with J gene TRBJ2-1; 13 nucleotides match TRBD2. With V trimmed by 0 bases and J by 7 bases, 4 bases remained unmatched. The CDR3 contains 16 residues. In germline, CDR1 is SGHDT, CDR2 YYEEEE. Here the CDR3 reads CASSLALAGGSNEQFF. CDR3 coding DNA: TGTGCCAGCAGCTTGGCACTAGCGGGAGGGTCAAATGAGCAGTTCTTC.

This clonotype occurred many times. The chain has TRBV15 and TRBJ1-5; no definite D call. The V and J ends lost 0 bases and 0 bases respectively, with 15 bases between them. Germline V gene lookup returns CDR1 LNHNV and CDR2 YYDKDF (reference sequence). This CDR3 region has 18 residues. This CDR3 reads CATSRDFWQSISNQPQHF. For the CDR3, the DNA is TGTGCCACCAGCAGAGATTTTTGGCAATCGATTAGCAATCAGCCCCAGCATTTT.

This clonotype appeared many times. This chain joins TRBV2 and TRBJ2-1, with 8 nucleotides matching TRBD2. The germline V gene has CDR1 SNHLY and CDR2 FYNNEI. The CDR3 runs 12 residues. Losses at the gene ends were 6 bases for V and 8 bases for J; bases not matched to a gene: 3. CDR3: CASRGLVHEQFF. DNA of the CDR3: TGTGCCAGCAGGGGACTAGTGCATGAGCAGTTCTTC.

This clonotype was observed many times. The chain carries TRBV28 and TRBJ1-2; a weak D match, TRBD1 (5 bases). The CDR3 spans 11 residues. The germline V gene encodes CDR1 MDHEN and CDR2 SYDVKM. The V and J ends lost 3 bases and 13 bases respectively, with 12 bases between them. Here the CDR3 reads CASSFPGFFTF. CDR3 nucleotides: TGTGCCAGCAGTTTCCCAGGGTTCTTCACCTTC.

The rearrangement joins TRBV6-4 to TRBJ2-2; D is unclear. V was pared by 0 bases and J by 8 bases, with 4 bases between. CDR1 is MRHNA and CDR2 is SNTAGT in the germline V gene. This CDR3 has 12 residues. Here the CDR3 DNA reads TGTGCCAGCAGTGACTCATGGGGGGAGCTGTTTTTT. Encoded protein: CASSDSWGELFF.

The genes are TRBV29-1 and TRBJ1-4; no firm D call. The CDR3 has 13 residues. Deletions cut 4 bases from V and 7 bases from J, with 13 bases between. Germline V gene lookup returns CDR1 SQVTM and CDR2 ANQGSEA. CDR3 residues: CSVGVGVGEKLFF. CDR3 nucleotides: TGCAGCGTTGGGGTGGGTGTCGGTGAAAAACTGTTTTTT.

This rearrangement joins TRBV5-6 to TRBJ2-1; no firm D call. The CDR3 has 12 amino acids. V lost 4 bases and J lost 7, with 9 bases in between. The germline V gene encodes CDR1 SGHDT and CDR2 YYEEEE. The CDR3 nucleotides read TGTGCCAGCAGCGTCGTTGTTAATGAGCAGTTCTTC. Amino acids: CASSVVVNEQFF.

The gene calls are TRBV5-1 and TRBJ2-2; unclear D gene. The length of the CDR3 is 17 residues. V dropped 4 bases and J dropped 2 bases, with 18 bases sitting between them. Germline V lookup: CDR1 SGHRS, CDR2 YFSETQ. The CDR3 spells CASSPTLLGFNTGELFF. In DNA form, the CDR3 reads TGCGCCAGCAGCCCAACTCTCTTGGGCTTTAACACCGGGGAGCTGTTTTTT.

This clonotype was detected ten times or more. This chain joins TRBV28 and TRBJ1-1; the match to TRBD1 covers 9 bases. The CDR3 totals 17 residues. The germline gives CDR1 MDHEN, CDR2 SYDVKM. Trimming cost V 7 bases and J 4 bases; bases outside gene matches: 16. The CDR3 here is CASTQRGDREGGTEAFF. The CDR3 DNA reads as TGTGCCAGCACCCAACGGGGGGACAGGGAAGGGGGCACTGAAGCTTTCTTT.

This clonotype was seen only a few times. This chain uses TRBV6-5 with TRBJ2-2; no firm D call. The CDR3 has 14 residues. Trimming removed 3 bases from V and 3 bases from J, with 8 bases in between. The germline gives CDR1 MNHEY, CDR2 SVGAGI. The CDR3 nucleotides are TGTGCCAGCAGTTATAGTCACTACACCGGGGAGCTGTTTTTT. Translation: CASSYSHYTGELFF.

J is TRBJ2-4 and V is TRBV20-1; unclear D gene. The V end was cut by 6 bases, the J end by 6 bases, with 24 bases between. There are 16 residues in the CDR3. Germline CDR1 DFQATT, CDR2 SNEGSKA (reference sequence). CDR3 region: CSALSPPGAWLNIQYF. The CDR3 DNA follows: TGCAGTGCCCTATCCCCACCGGGTGCGTGGTTAAACATTCAGTACTTC.

The sample holds many counts of this clonotype. The V and J genes are TRBV28 and TRBJ1-1; TRBD1 agrees at 10 bases. This CDR3 region has 14 residues. The germline gives CDR1 MDHEN, CDR2 SYDVKM. Trimming at V came to 5 bases and at J to 5 bases, leaving 5 bases not matched to a gene. In DNA form, the CDR3 reads TGTGCCAGCAGTCGGGACAGGGGTTGGACTGAAGCTTTCTTT. It is translated as CASSRDRGWTEAFF.